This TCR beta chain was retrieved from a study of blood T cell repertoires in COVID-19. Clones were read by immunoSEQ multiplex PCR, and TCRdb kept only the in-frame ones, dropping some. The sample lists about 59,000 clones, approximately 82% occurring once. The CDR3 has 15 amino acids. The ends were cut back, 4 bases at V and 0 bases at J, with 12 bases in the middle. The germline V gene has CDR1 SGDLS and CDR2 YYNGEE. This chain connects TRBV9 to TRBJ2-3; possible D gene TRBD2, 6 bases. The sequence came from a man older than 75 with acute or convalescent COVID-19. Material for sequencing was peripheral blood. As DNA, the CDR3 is TGTGCCAGCAGCCCTGGCGGGAAGAGCACAGATACGCAGTATTTT. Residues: CASSPGGKSTDTQYF.